This TCR beta chain was sequenced in a study of shared clonotypes between healthy human individuals. Study information: Per donor, three plates held CD4 naive cells, three held CD4 memory, two held CD8 naive and one held CD8 memory. Study findings and constraints: Sampling used blood alone; tissue repertoires probably differ. Clonotypes not shared had lower generation probabilities than those common to all four donors.

Data came from immunoSEQ multiplex PCR; TCRdb stores just in-frame clones and leaves some out. The sample records a few hundred thousand clones, roughly 97% being singletons. On this clone itself: Its cognate antigen is unknown.

The germline V and J ends were trimmed by 1 base and 2 bases, with 8 bases remaining between them. CDR1 and CDR2 from the germline V gene are MNHNS and SASEGT. The CDR3 runs to 14 residues. Donors comprised healthy HIV-negative adults lacking recent acute infections or vaccinations. The rearrangement joins TRBV6-1 to TRBJ2-5; D is undetermined. This sequence was found in a woman in her 30s in good health. Source material: naive CD4+ T cells sorted from blood. Specified subset: CD45RA+ positively selected. CDR3 in DNA: TGTGCCAGCAGTGAAGTGGGGTCTCAAGAGACCCAGTACTTC. Its translation is CASSEVGSQETQYF.